The rows below give T cell receptor beta chains drawn from one sample of a study of neurological immune-mediated disorders. TCRdb re-called the 5' RACE reads with MiXCR, one entry per CDR3 protein. The table records 28,000 or so distinct CDR3 sequences, over 20% of them present only once. Specimen: PBMCs. Source of these receptors: a woman between 55 and 75 years old in good health. The CDR3 runs from the conserved cysteine through the conserved F or W. A D gene is named only where the DNA matches it firmly. The size field is filled for only some rows; it gives once, few, many or a size class.

clone size	V gene	J gene	D gene	CDR3 protein	CDR3 DNA
NA	TRBV5-1	TRBJ2-7	TRBD1	CASRQGQGVHEQYF	TGCGCCAGCAGACAGGGACAGGGGGTCCACGAGCAGTACTTC
NA	TRBV6-5	TRBJ1-4	NA	CASRYRRPNEKLFF	TGTGCCAGCAGGTACAGGAGACCTAATGAAAAACTGTTTTTT
many	TRBV28	TRBJ2-7	NA	CASNLVGFEQYF	TGTGCCAGCAATCTGGTAGGGTTCGAGCAGTACTTC
many	TRBV29-1	TRBJ2-2	TRBD1	CSVASDRGGGELFF	TGCAGCGTTGCCTCGGACAGGGGAGGCGGGGAGCTGTTTTTT
many	TRBV4-2	TRBJ2-5	NA	CASSQDSWQKDPETQYF	TGTGCCAGCAGCCAAGATTCGTGGCAAAAGGACCCAGAGACCCAGTACTTC
many	TRBV5-1	TRBJ1-1	TRBD1	CASSKPGQGGEAFF	TGCGCCAGCAGCAAGCCGGGACAGGGTGGTGAAGCTTTCTTT
medium-sized	TRBV7-2	TRBJ1-2	NA	CASSLDPQRGYTF	TGTGCCAGCAGCTTAGACCCCCAGAGGGGCTACACCTTC
NA	TRBV6-2/TRBV6-3	TRBJ1-2	NA	CASSYSAGLPYTF	TGTGCCAGCAGTTACTCAGCAGGCCTACCCTACACCTTC
many	TRBV13	TRBJ2-3	NA	CASSITGDTQYF	TGTGCCAGCAGCATAACTGGAGATACGCAGTATTTT
many	TRBV28	TRBJ2-1	TRBD1	CASSGVDPGQGYNEQFF	TGTGCCAGCAGTGGGGTTGACCCGGGACAGGGCTACAATGAGCAGTTCTTC
many	TRBV3-1	TRBJ1-2	NA	CASSPSGYGYTF	TGTGCCAGCAGCCCCTCCGGATATGGCTACACCTTC
once	TRBV24-1	TRBJ1-2	NA	CATSDVRAGVGYTF	TGTGCCACCAGTGACGTCCGCGCAGGGGTTGGCTACACCTTC
medium-sized	TRBV15	TRBJ2-3	NA	CATSRGASPTDTQYF	TGTGCCACCAGCAGAGGGGCTAGCCCCACAGATACGCAGTATTTT
NA	TRBV28	TRBJ1-1	NA	CASVRSTGNTEAFF	TGTGCCAGCGTCCGGAGTACTGGGAACACTGAAGCTTTCTTT
many	TRBV5-5	TRBJ1-2	TRBD1	CASRLIQTGRTGYTF	TGTGCCAGCAGGTTAATCCAGACAGGGAGGACTGGCTACACCTTC
NA	TRBV5-1	TRBJ2-7	NA	CASSSTSGTYEQYF	TGCGCCAGCAGCTCGACTAGTGGAACCTACGAGCAGTACTTC
NA	TRBV29-1	TRBJ2-7	NA	CSVEVRAGRIHEQYF	TGCAGCGTTGAAGTGCGCGCGGGACGGATCCACGAGCAGTACTTC
many	TRBV3-1	TRBJ2-3	NA	CASSQGGGSTPRTQYF	TGTGCCAGCAGCCAAGGCGGCGGCTCCACCCCACGTACGCAGTATTTT
NA	TRBV9	TRBJ1-5	NA	CASSKEPGPRSNQPQHF	TGTGCCAGCAGTAAAGAACCGGGGCCGCGGAGCAATCAGCCCCAGCATTTT
NA	TRBV4-1	TRBJ2-7	NA	CASSPIGGRSYEQYF	TGCGCTAGCAGCCCCATTGGGGGTCGCTCCTACGAGCAGTACTTC
many	TRBV7-2	TRBJ2-3	NA	CASSFPLSGTDTQYF	TGTGCCAGCAGCTTTCCTCTTAGCGGCACAGATACGCAGTATTTT
many	TRBV6-2/TRBV6-3	TRBJ2-2	TRBD2	CASSLTGTSFFGELFF	TGTGCCAGCAGCTTAACCGGGACTAGTTTTTTCGGGGAGCTGTTTTTT
many	TRBV20-1	TRBJ1-2	NA	CSARLGGAPNYGYTF	TGCAGTGCTAGGCTTGGGGGAGCGCCTAACTATGGCTACACCTTC
few	TRBV5-6	TRBJ2-2	NA	CASSSWLHIGELFF	TGTGCCAGCAGCAGTTGGTTGCACATCGGGGAGCTGTTTTTT
many	TRBV10-3	TRBJ2-5	TRBD1	CAISESSTGKETQYF	TGTGCCATCAGTGAGTCCTCGACAGGGAAAGAGACCCAGTACTTC
NA	TRBV5-1	TRBJ2-7	NA	CASSLGGAVSSYEQYF	TGCGCCAGCAGCTTGGGAGGCGCGGTTAGCTCCTACGAGCAGTACTTC
few	TRBV30	TRBJ2-5	NA	CAWSVLETQYF	TGTGCCTGGAGTGTACTGGAGACCCAGTACTTC
many	TRBV6-2/TRBV6-3	TRBJ2-1	NA	CASSSVLYEQFF	TGTGCCAGCAGTTCCGTTCTCTATGAGCAGTTCTTC
many	TRBV4-2	TRBJ2-2	NA	CASSQETLDTGELFF	TGTGCCAGCAGCCAAGAGACCTTGGACACCGGGGAGCTGTTTTTT
few	TRBV10-3	TRBJ2-7	NA	CAISESWGSYEQYF	TGTGCCATCAGTGAGTCTTGGGGATCCTACGAGCAGTACTTC
NA	TRBV18	TRBJ2-4	TRBD1	CASSIPGQGALGAKNIQYF	TGTGCCAGCTCAATTCCGGGACAGGGGGCCCTCGGGGCCAAAAACATTCAGTACTTC
many	TRBV15	TRBJ2-7	NA	CATSRDKFSGQYF	TGTGCCACCAGCAGAGATAAGTTTTCCGGGCAGTACTTC
many	TRBV29-1	TRBJ1-2	NA	CSVGQGHGYTF	TGCAGCGTTGGGCAGGGCCATGGCTACACCTTC
many	TRBV6-2/TRBV6-3	TRBJ2-7	NA	CASSYSTGTHEQYF	TGTGCCAGCAGTTACAGCACAGGGACCCACGAGCAGTACTTC
once	TRBV7-2	TRBJ2-2	TRBD2	CASSSPWVREFTGELFF	TGTGCCAGCAGCTCCCCGTGGGTGCGGGAGTTCACCGGGGAGCTGTTTTTT
NA	TRBV28	TRBJ2-1	TRBD1	CASSALGQAYNEQFF	TGTGCCAGCAGTGCTTTGGGACAGGCGTACAATGAGCAGTTCTTC
many	TRBV6-2/TRBV6-3	TRBJ2-1	NA	CASSYQGYNEQFF	TGTGCCAGCAGTTACCAGGGTTACAATGAGCAGTTCTTC
many	TRBV5-1	TRBJ2-2	NA	CASSGTRGPGTGELFF	TGCGCCAGCAGTGGCACGCGGGGCCCGGGGACCGGGGAGCTGTTTTTT
many	TRBV6-2/TRBV6-3	TRBJ2-7	NA	CASSLLTTHYEQYF	TGTGCCAGCAGTCTCCTGACTACCCACTACGAGCAGTACTTC
many	TRBV7-9	TRBJ2-2	NA	CASSLPGLSNTGELFF	TGTGCCAGCAGCTTACCCGGGCTCTCGAACACCGGGGAGCTGTTTTTT